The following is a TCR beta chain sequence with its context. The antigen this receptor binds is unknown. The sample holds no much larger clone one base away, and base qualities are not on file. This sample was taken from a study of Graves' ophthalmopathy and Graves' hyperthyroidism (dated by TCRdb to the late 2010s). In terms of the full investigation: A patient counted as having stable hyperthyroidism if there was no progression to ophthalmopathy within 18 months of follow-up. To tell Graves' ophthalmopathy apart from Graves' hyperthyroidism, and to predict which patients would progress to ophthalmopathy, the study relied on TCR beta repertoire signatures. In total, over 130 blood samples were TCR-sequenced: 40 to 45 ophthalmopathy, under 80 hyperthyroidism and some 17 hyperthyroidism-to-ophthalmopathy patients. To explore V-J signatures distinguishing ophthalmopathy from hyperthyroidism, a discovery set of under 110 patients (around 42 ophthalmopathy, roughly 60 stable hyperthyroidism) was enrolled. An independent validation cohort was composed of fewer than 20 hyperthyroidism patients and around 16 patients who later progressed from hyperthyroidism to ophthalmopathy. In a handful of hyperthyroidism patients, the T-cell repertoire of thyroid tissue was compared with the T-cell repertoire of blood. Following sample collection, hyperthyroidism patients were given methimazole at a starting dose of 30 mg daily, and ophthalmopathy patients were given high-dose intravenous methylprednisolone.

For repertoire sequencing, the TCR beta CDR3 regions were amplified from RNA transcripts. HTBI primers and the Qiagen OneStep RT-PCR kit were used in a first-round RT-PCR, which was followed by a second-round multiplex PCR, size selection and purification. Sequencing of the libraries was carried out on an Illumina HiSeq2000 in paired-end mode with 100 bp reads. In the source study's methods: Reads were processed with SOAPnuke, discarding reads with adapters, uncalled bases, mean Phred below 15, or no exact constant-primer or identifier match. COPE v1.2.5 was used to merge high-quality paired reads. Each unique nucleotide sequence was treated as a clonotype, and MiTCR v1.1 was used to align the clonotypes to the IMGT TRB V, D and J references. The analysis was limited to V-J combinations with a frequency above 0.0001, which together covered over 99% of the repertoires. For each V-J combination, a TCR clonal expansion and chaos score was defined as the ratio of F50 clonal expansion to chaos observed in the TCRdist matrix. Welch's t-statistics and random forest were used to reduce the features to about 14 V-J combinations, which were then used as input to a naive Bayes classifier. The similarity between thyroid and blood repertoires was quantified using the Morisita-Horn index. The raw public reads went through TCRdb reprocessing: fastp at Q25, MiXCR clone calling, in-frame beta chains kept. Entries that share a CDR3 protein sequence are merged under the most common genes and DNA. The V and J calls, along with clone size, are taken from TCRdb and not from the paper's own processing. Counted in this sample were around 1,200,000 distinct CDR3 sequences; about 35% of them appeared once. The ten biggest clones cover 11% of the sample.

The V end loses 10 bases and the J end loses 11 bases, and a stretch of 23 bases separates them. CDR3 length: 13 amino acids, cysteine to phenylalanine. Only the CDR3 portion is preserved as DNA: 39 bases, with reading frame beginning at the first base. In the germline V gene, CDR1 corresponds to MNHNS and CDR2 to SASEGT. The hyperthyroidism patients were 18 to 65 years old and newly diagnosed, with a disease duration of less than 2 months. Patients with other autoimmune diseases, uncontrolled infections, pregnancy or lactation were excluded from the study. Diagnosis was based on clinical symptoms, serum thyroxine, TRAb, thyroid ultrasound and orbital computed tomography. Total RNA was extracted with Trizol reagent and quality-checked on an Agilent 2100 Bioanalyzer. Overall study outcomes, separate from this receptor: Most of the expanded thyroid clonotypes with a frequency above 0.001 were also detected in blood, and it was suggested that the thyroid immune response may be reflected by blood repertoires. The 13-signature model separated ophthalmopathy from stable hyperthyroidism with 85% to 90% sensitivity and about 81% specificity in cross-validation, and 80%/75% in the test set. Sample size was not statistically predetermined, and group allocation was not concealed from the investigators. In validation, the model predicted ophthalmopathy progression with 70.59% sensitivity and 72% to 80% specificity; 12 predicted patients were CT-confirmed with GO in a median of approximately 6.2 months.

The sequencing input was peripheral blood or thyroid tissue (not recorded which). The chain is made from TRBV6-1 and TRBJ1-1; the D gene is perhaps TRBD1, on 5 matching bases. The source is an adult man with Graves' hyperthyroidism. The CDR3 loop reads CAMKTPGTSRAFF. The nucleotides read TGTGCCATGAAAACCCCGGGGACCTCCAGGGCTTTCTTT.